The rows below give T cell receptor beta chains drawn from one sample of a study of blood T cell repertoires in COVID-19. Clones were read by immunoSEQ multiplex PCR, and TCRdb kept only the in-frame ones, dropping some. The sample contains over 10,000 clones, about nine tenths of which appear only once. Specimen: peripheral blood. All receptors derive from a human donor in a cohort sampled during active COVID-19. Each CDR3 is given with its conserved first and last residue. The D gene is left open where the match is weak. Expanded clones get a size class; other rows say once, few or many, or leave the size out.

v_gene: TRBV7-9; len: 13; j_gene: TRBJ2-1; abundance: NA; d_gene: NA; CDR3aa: CASSYRLETEQFF; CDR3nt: TGTGCCAGCAGCTACCGTCTAGAGACTGAGCAGTTCTTC
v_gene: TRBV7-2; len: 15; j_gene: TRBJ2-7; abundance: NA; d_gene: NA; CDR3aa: CASSLKGEGLYEQYF; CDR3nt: TGTGCCAGCAGTCTCAAGGGTGAGGGACTCTACGAGCAGTACTTC
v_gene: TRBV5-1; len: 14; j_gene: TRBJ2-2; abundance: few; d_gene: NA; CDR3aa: CASSLTAATGELFF; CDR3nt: TGCGCCAGCAGCTTGACTGCGGCAACCGGGGAGCTGTTTTTT
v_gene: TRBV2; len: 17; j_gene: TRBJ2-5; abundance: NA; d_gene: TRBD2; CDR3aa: CASRADLAGGRQETQYF; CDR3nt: TGTGCCAGCAGGGCAGACTTAGCGGGCGGGAGACAAGAGACCCAGTACTTC
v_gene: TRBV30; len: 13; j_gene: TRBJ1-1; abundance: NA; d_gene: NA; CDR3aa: CAWSLLGGTEAFF; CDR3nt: TGTGCCTGGAGCCTCCTGGGAGGGACTGAAGCTTTCTTT
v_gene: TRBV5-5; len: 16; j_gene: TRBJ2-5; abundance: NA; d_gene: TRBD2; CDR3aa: CASSPREAGVQETQYF; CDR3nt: TGTGCCAGCAGCCCCCGAGAAGCGGGGGTCCAAGAGACCCAGTACTTC
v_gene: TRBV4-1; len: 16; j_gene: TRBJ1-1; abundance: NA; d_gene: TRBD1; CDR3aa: CASSQVPGTANTEAFF; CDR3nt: TGCGCCAGCAGCCAGGTACCAGGGACAGCCAACACTGAAGCTTTCTTT
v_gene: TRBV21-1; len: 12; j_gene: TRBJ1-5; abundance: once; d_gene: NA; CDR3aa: CASLGSNQPQHF; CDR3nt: TGTGCCAGCTTGGGCAGCAATCAGCCCCAGCATTTT
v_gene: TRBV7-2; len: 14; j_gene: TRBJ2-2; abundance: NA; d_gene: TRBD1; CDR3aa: CASSLDQGDGELFF; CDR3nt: TGTGCCAGCAGCTTAGACCAGGGGGACGGGGAGCTGTTTTTT
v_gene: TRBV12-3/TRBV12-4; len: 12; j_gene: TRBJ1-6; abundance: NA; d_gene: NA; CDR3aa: CASSFTDSPLHF; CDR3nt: TGTGCCAGCAGTTTTACAGATTCACCCCTCCACTTT
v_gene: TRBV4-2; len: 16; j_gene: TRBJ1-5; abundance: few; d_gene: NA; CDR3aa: CASSQGAGTVLPAQHF; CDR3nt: TGTGCCAGCAGCCAGGGGGCAGGGACGGTACTCCCAGCCCAGCATTTT
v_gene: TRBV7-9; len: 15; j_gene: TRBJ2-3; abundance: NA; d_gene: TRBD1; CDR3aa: CASREPGQATDTQYF; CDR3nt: TGTGCCAGCAGGGAACCGGGACAGGCGACAGATACGCAGTATTTT
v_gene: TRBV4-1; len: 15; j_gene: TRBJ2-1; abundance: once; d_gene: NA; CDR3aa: CASSQEVAVNNEQFF; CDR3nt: TGCGCCAGCAGCCAAGAGGTAGCGGTGAACAATGAGCAGTTCTTC
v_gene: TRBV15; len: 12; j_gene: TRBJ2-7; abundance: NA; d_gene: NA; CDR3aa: CATSSSRTGQYF; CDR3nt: TGTGCCACCAGCAGTAGCCGAACGGGGCAGTACTTC
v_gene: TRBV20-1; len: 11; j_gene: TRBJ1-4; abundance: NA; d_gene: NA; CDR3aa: CSAEVGEKLFF; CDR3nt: TGCAGTGCTGAGGTCGGTGAAAAACTGTTTTTT
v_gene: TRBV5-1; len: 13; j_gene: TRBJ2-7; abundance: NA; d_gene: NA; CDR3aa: CASSGDSLVEQYF; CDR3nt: TGCGCCAGCAGCGGAGACAGCCTCGTCGAGCAGTACTTC
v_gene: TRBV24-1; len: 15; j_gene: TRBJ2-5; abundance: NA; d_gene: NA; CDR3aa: CATSDWMAPGETQYF; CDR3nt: TGTGCCACCAGTGACTGGATGGCACCGGGAGAGACCCAGTACTTC
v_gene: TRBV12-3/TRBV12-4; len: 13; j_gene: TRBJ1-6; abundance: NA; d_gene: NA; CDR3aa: CASRGPTNSPLHF; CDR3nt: TGTGCCAGCAGGGGCCCGACGAATTCACCCCTCCACTTT
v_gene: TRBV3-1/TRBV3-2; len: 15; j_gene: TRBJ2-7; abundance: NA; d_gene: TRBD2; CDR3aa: CASEGQTSGTYEQYF; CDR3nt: TGTGCCAGCGAAGGCCAAACTAGCGGAACTTACGAGCAGTACTTC
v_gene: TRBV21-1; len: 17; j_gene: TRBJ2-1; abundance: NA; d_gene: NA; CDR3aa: CASSGFRDRASYNEQFF; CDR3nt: TGTGCCAGCAGCGGTTTCCGGGACAGGGCCTCCTACAATGAGCAGTTCTTC
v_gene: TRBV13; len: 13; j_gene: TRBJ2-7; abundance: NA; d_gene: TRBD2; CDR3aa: CASSLKAGGEQYF; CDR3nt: TGTGCCAGCAGCTTAAAAGCGGGGGGTGAGCAGTACTTC
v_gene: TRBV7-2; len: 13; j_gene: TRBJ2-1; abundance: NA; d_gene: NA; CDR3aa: CASSFSRTGEQFF; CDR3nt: TGTGCCAGCAGCTTTTCGAGGACGGGAGAGCAGTTCTTC
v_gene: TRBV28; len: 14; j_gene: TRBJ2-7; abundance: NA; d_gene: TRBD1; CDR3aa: CASTSPGQEYEQYF; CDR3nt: TGTGCCAGCACCTCCCCGGGACAGGAGTACGAGCAGTACTTC
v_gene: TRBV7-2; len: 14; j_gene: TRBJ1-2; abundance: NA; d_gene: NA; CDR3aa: CASSASVGGPGYTF; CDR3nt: TGTGCCAGCAGCGCGTCCGTCGGGGGTCCAGGCTACACCTTC
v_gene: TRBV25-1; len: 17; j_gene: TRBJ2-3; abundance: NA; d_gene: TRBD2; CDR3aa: CASSGLAAGPSTDTQYF; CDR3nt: TGTGCCAGCAGTGGTCTCGCAGCGGGGCCTAGCACAGATACGCAGTATTTT
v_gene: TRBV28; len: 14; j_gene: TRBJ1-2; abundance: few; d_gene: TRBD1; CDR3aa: CASGTGGTFYGYTF; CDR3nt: TGTGCCAGCGGGACAGGGGGAACTTTTTATGGCTACACCTTC
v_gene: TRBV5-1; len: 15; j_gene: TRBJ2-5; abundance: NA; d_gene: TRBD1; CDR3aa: CASRTGGAGQETQYF; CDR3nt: TGCGCCAGCAGGACAGGGGGCGCGGGGCAAGAGACCCAGTACTTC
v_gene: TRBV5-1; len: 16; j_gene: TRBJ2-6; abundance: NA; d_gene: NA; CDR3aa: CASSPYRASGANVLTF; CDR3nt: TGCGCCAGCAGCCCTTACAGGGCCTCTGGGGCCAACGTCCTGACTTTC
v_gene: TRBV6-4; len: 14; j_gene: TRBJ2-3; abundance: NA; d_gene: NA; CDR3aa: CASSDGESTDTQYF; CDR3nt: TGTGCCAGCAGTGACGGGGAGAGCACAGATACGCAGTATTTT
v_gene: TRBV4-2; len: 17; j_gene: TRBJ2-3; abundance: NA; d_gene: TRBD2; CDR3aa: CASSLRRGGRVTDTQYF; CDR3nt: TGTGCCAGCAGCCTTCGCCGGGGGGGCCGGGTCACAGATACGCAGTATTTT
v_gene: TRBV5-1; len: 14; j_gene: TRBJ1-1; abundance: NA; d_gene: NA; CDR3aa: CASSLKGHPVEAFF; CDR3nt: TGCGCCAGCAGCCTGAAAGGACACCCGGTAGAAGCTTTCTTT
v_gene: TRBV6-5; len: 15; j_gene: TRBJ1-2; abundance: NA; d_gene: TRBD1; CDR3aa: CASSSKDRGREGYTF; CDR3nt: TGTGCCAGCAGTTCCAAAGACAGGGGGCGAGAAGGCTACACCTTC
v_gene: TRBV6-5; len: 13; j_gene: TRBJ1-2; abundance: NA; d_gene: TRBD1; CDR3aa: CASRGTGPSRYTF; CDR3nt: TGTGCCAGCAGGGGGACAGGACCCTCACGCTACACCTTC
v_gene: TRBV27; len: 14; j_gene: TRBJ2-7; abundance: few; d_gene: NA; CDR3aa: CASSLRGFSYEQYF; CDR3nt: TGTGCCAGCAGTTTACGAGGGTTCTCCTACGAGCAGTACTTC
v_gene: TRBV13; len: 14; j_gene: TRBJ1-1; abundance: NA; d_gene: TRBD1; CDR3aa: CASSRNRGGTEAFF; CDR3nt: TGTGCCAGCAGCCGGAACAGGGGCGGGACTGAAGCTTTCTTT
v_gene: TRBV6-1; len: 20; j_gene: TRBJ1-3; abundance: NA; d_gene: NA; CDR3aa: CASSDRSGFSAPVAGNTIYF; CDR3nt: TGTGCCAGCAGTGACCGCTCGGGATTTTCGGCCCCAGTAGCCGGAAACACCATATATTTT
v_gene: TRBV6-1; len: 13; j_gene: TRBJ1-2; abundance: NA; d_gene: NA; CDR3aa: CASSEPGYGGYTF; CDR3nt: TGTGCCAGCAGTGAACCAGGGTACGGTGGCTACACCTTC
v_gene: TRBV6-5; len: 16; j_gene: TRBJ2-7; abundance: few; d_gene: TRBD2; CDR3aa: CASSYSIPGLEGEQYF; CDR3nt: TGTGCCAGCAGTTACTCGATCCCAGGACTAGAAGGCGAGCAGTACTTC
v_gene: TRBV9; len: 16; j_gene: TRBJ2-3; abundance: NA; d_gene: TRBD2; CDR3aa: CASSVGVTSATDTQYF; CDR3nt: TGTGCCAGCAGCGTAGGCGTGACTAGCGCCACAGATACGCAGTATTTT
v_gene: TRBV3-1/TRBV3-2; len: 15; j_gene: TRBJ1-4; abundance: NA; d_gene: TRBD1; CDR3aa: CASSPSGTGNEKLFF; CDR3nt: TGTGCCAGCAGCCCCTCCGGGACAGGGAATGAAAAACTGTTTTTT
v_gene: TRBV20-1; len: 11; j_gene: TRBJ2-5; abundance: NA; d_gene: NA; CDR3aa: CSARVFETQYF; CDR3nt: TGCAGTGCTAGAGTCTTTGAGACCCAGTACTTC
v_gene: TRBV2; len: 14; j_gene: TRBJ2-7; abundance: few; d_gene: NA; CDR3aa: CASRRGTTSYEQYF; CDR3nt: TGTGCCAGCAGAAGGGGGACTACATCCTACGAGCAGTACTTC
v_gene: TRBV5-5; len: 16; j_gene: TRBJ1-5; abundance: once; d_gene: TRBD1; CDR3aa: CASSWGTGSGNQPQHF; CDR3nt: TGTGCCAGCAGCTGGGGGACAGGGTCCGGGAATCAGCCCCAGCATTTT
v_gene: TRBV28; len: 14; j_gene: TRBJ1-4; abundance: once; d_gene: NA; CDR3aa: CASSLYTGGEKLFF; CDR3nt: TGTGCCAGCAGTTTATATACCGGGGGGGAAAAACTGTTTTTT